This TCR beta chain emerged from a study of cytomegalovirus exposure and HLA in healthy donors. Study-level findings and limits: Beyond CMV serostatus, there was no information to go on about immune exposure. Highly shared sequence variants in one cluster were likely a sequencing artifact.

The PCR contained 60 Vbeta and 13 Jbeta primers. Clones were read by immunoSEQ multiplex PCR, and TCRdb kept only the in-frame ones, dropping some. The repertoire consists of roughly 180,000 clones, with around 72% occurring once and the leading ten covering less than 3%. Note on this clone: The target antigen is unknown.

Unrecorded immune exposure was likely among donors, who were nominally healthy when sampled. The material sequenced was PBMCs. The TCR sequence derives from a female donor in good health and CMV-seronegative.

The CDR3 sequence is CASRSSGNTIYF. The DNA for the CDR3 is TGTGCCAGTCGATCGAGCGGAAACACCATATATTTT. This chain links TRBV25-1 with TRBJ1-3, with no clear D. The V end was cut by 9 bases, the J end by 4 bases, with 10 bases between. Germline V gene data show CDR1 as MGHDK and CDR2 as SYGVNS. This CDR3 comprises 12 residues.